This T cell receptor (beta chain) was identified in a study of human T cells and chemical hapten exposure. General study points: TCRs whose frequency exceeded 1 in 1000 remained the same following DPC sensitization.

Germline CDR1 SGHVS, CDR2 FQNEAQ. The CDR3 loop spans 14 amino acids. Between the trimmed V and J ends, which lost 5 bases and 2 bases, there was a span of 12 bases. The time point here: patch test 3, about 24 weeks after DPC sensitization. Treatment: therapeutic diphenylcyclopropenone sensitization with weekly scalp DPC. Every donor had alopecia and was 18 to 70 years old; all were suitable for DPC. In TCRdb, the RACE reads were re-called with MiXCR into one record per CDR3 protein. This sample has roughly 200,000 distinct CDR3 sequences, with about 25% found just once. To note about this clonotype: The antigen is unknown.

The receptor was derived from a woman aged 35 to 49 with alopecia areata. Some clones in this sample may be carry-over from other donors' samples. This chain connects TRBV7-8 to TRBJ2-5, with no clear D. This sample comprised whole blood, obtained in connection with sensitization to the hapten diphenylcyclopropenone (DPC). This chain's CDR3 is CASSPVMGQETQYF. In DNA form, the CDR3 reads TGTGCCAGCAGCCCGGTAATGGGGCAAGAGACCCAGTACTTC.